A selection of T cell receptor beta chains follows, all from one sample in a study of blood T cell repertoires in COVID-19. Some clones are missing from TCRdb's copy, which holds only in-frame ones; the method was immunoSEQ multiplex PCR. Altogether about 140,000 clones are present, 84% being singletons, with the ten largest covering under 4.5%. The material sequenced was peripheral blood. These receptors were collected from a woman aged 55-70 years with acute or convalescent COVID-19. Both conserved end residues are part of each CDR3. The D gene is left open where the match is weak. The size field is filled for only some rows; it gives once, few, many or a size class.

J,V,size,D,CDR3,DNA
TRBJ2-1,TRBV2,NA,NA,CASSEAVGGPHEQFF,TGTGCCAGCAGTGAAGCGGTCGGGGGGCCTCATGAGCAGTTCTTC
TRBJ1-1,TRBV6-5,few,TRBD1,CASTTGGSFRTEAFF,TGTGCCAGCACAACAGGGGGCTCTTTTAGGACTGAAGCTTTCTTT
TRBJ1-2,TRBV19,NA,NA,CASSAQGNNRLGYTF,TGTGCCAGTAGTGCTCAGGGGAATAATCGCCTCGGCTACACCTTC
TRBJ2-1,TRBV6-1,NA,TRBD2,CASSEGSLAGEQFF,TGTGCCAGCAGTGAAGGGTCCTTAGCGGGAGAGCAGTTCTTC
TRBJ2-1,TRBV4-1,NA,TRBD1,CASSQEAGTVANEQFF,TGCGCCAGCAGCCAAGAGGCCGGGACAGTCGCCAATGAGCAGTTCTTC
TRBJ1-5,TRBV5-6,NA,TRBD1,CASSYGTDGQPQHF,TGTGCCAGCAGCTATGGGACAGACGGTCAGCCCCAGCATTTT
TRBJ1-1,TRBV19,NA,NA,CASSIPGSSENTEAFF,TGTGCCAGTAGTATTCCGGGTTCGTCTGAGAACACTGAAGCTTTCTTT
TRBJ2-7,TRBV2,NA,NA,CASSGSQYEQYF,TGTGCCAGCAGTGGGAGTCAATACGAGCAGTACTTC
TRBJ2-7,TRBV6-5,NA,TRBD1,CASRKGTGGSYEQYF,TGTGCCAGCAGAAAAGGGACAGGGGGCTCCTACGAGCAGTACTTC
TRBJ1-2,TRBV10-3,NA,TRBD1,CATASGGGGYTF,TGTGCCACCGCGTCAGGGGGCGGCGGCTACACCTTC
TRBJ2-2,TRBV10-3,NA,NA,CAISDRANTGELFF,TGTGCCATCAGTGATCGGGCGAACACCGGGGAGCTGTTTTTT
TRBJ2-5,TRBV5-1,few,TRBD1,CASSSYRGERETQYF,TGCGCCAGCAGTTCCTACAGGGGTGAGAGAGAGACCCAGTACTTC
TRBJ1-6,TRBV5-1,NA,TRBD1,CASSLGGDRSSSPLHF,TGCGCCAGCAGCTTGGGAGGGGACAGGTCTTCTTCACCCCTCCACTTT
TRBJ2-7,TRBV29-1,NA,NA,CSVGTQLSYEQYF,TGCAGCGTCGGGACACAACTCTCCTACGAGCAGTACTTC
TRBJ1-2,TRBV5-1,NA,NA,CASRPGRGLYGYTF,TGCGCCAGCAGACCGGGTCGCGGACTCTATGGCTACACCTTC
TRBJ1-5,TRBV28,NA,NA,CASGAPITRNQPQHF,TGTGCCAGCGGGGCCCCTATAACTCGCAATCAGCCCCAGCATTTT
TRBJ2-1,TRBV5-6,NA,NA,CASSSRDRAYNEQFF,TGTGCCAGCAGCTCGCGGGACCGAGCCTACAATGAGCAGTTCTTC